This T cell receptor (beta chain) comes out of a study of T cells after posttransplantation cyclophosphamide. On the day of bone marrow donation, the related graft donor provided peripheral blood. V shed 2 bases, J shed 6 bases, and the junction held 10 bases outside the gene matches. The CDR3 loop spans 15 amino acids. The germline V gene encodes CDR1 MNHNS and CDR2 SASEGT. General observations from the study: Blood and skin or GI T cell repertoires showed limited TRB overlap. Later post-transplant blood repertoires were often dominated by donor CD8+ memory clones.

With respect to this clone: Its antigen is unknown.

Measured with immunoSEQ multiplex PCR; TCRdb has only the in-frame clones, and not every one. The data show 47,000 or so clones, roughly nine tenths seen once. The sequencing input was PBMCs. The sequence came from a woman between 45 and 60 years old in good health and a related stem cell transplant donor. V is TRBV6-1 and J is TRBJ2-7; 7 bases are a match to TRBD2. CDR3 loop: CASSEWAGVLREQYF. CDR3 DNA sequence: TGTGCCAGCAGTGAATGGGCGGGAGTGCTTCGCGAGCAGTACTTC.